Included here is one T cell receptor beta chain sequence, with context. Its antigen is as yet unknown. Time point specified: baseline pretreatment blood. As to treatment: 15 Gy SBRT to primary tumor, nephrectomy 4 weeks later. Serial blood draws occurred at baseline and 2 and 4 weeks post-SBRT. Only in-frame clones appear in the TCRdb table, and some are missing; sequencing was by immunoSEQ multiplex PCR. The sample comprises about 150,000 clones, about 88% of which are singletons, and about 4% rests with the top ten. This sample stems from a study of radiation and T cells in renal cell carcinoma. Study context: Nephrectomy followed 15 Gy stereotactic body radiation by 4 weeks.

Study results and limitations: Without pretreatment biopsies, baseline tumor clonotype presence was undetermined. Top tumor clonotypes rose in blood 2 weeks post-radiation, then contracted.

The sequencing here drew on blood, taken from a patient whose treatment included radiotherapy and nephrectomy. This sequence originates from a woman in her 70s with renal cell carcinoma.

The CDR3 sequence: CSVDPGVKNTEAFF. CDR3 nucleotides: TGCAGCGTGGATCCGGGGGTGAAGAACACTGAAGCTTTCTTT. J is TRBJ1-1 and V is TRBV29-1; maybe TRBD1 (5 bases). The CDR3 length is 14 residues. Between the trimmed V and J ends, which lost 6 bases and 1 base, there was a span of 15 bases. CDR1 is SQVTM, CDR2 ANQGSEA, per germline.